These 20 T cell receptor beta chains originate from one sample sequenced in a study of OX40 agonist ivuxolimab in advanced cancers. The library was obtained by the immunoSEQ multiplex PCR assay. TCRdb mirrors the immuneACCESS table, restricted to in-frame sequences. Some clones are absent from its copies; in checked studies, under half trace to an unresolved V gene, and the reason for the others is unknown. The sample table lists more than 100,000 clones, less than 95% of them with a count of one. The ten most abundant clones make up 0.9% to 1.2% of the sample. The sequences come from CD4+ or CD8+ T cells sorted from blood, collected in a trial of the OX40 agonist ivuxolimab. The receptors were gathered from an adult with an advanced solid tumor such as melanoma, head and neck, liver or kidney cancer.

The V gene is TRBV10-3, the J gene TRBJ2-7; D is unresolved. Trimming shortened V by 10 bases and J by 3 bases, and 10 bases separated the two germline ends. This CDR3 spans 11 amino acids. Germline V gives CDR1 ENHRY, CDR2 SYGVKD. The CDR3 reads CATTDDYEQYF. The DNA for the CDR3 is TGTGCCACCACGGATGACTACGAGCAGTACTTC.

This chain links TRBV15 with TRBJ2-1, with D tentatively TRBD2 (6 bases). The CDR3 has 15 residues. The V gene's germline CDR1 is LNHNV and CDR2 YYDKDF (reference sequence). Trimming removed 1 base at V and 2 bases at J, with 9 bases between. The CDR3 loop reads CATSRAAGTYNEQFF. The CDR3 bases are TGTGCCACCAGCAGAGCGGCGGGAACCTACAATGAGCAGTTCTTC.

This clone was found once. V gene TRBV27 combines with J gene TRBJ2-1; 8 positions match TRBD2. Germline assignment: CDR1 MNHEY and CDR2 SMNVEV (reference sequence). The J segment lost 6 bases and the V segment lost 3 bases, leaving 13 bases of the junction unmatched. CDR3 size: 17 residues. The CDR3: CASSFSPRAGGGNEQFF. In DNA form, the CDR3 reads TGTGCCAGCAGTTTTTCCCCCCGGGCGGGAGGTGGCAATGAGCAGTTCTTC.

The V and J genes are TRBV28 and TRBJ2-7; D uncertain. This CDR3 is 15 amino acids long. Trimming left V 3 bases short and J 1 base short, with 13 bases between. In germline, CDR1 is MDHEN, CDR2 SYDVKM. Written as DNA, the CDR3 is TGTGCCAGCAGTTTGGGTGGTACGCTTTCCTACGAGCAGTACTTC. Its translation is CASSLGGTLSYEQYF. Supplemented by reference TRBV28 and TRBJ2-7, the full variable domain reads DVKVTQSSRYLVKRTGEKVFLECVQDMDHENMFWYRQDPGLGLRLIYFSYDVKMKEKGDIPEGYSVSREKKERFSLILESASTNQTSMYLCASSLGGTLSYEQYFGPGTRLTVT.

This chain uses TRBV29-1 with TRBJ2-1; D gene ambiguous. V gave up 6 bases and J gave up 8 bases, with 14 bases separating them. In germline, CDR1 is SQVTM, CDR2 ANQGSEA. There are 12 residues in the CDR3. This CDR3 is CSVDKPRHEQFF. DNA for the CDR3: TGCAGCGTCGATAAACCCCGCCATGAGCAGTTCTTC.

The V call is TRBV19, the J call TRBJ1-6; TRBD1 matches at 10 bases. J lost 0 bases, V lost 6 bases, and 2 bases had no gene match. Germline V lookup: CDR1 LNHDA, CDR2 SQIVND (reference sequence). This CDR3 has 16 residues. In nucleotides, the CDR3 is TGTGCCAGTAGCAGACAGGGGGCCTCCTATAATTCACCCCTCCACTTT. Translation: CASSRQGASYNSPLHF.

In regard to this clone: One end of the junction varies from germline; a read error may be responsible. The CDR3 reads CASSLGRQNWYF. In DNA form, the CDR3 reads TGTGCCAGCAGTTTAGGTAGACAAAACTGGTATTTT. The chain combines TRBV28 with TRBJ1-5; D is uncertain. Germline CDR1 MDHEN, CDR2 SYDVKM. This CDR3 has 12 residues.

The chain links TRBV7-3 to TRBJ2-1, with D possibly being TRBD2 (5 bases). Germline lookup yields CDR1 SGHTA and CDR2 FQGTGA. The length of the CDR3 is 15 residues. V dropped 5 bases and J dropped 5 bases, with 16 bases sitting between them. In DNA, the CDR3 is TGTGCCAGCAGCCCCATGGGAGCCGTCCACAATGAGCAGTTCTTC. Translating gives CASSPMGAVHNEQFF.

This chain joins TRBV11-3 and TRBJ2-3; weak D call: TRBD2 (5 bases). This CDR3 region has 15 residues. Trimming removed 1 base at V and 2 bases at J, with 10 bases between. From germline, CDR1 is SGHNT and CDR2 YENEEA. CDR3 sequence reads: CASSLGGETTDTQYF. The CDR3 bases are TGTGCCAGCAGCTTAGGGGGAGAGACCACAGATACGCAGTATTTT.

This clone came up once. The chain links TRBV7-2 to TRBJ1-1, with a tentative D call TRBD1 (5 bases). CDR1 SGHTA and CDR2 FQGNSA come from the germline V gene. The CDR3 consists of 14 residues. V lost 3 bases, J lost 3 bases, and 11 bases lay in between. Here the CDR3 DNA reads TGTGCCAGCAGCTTTTACGGGGGTGACACTGAAGCTTTCTTT. Encoded protein: CASSFYGGDTEAFF.

The rearrangement uses TRBV29-1 and TRBJ2-2, with D possibly being TRBD1 (6 bases). CDR3 length equals 14 residues. Germline CDR1 SQVTM, CDR2 ANQGSEA. Trimming took off 6 bases at V and 1 base at J, with 12 bases between the two ends. The DNA for the CDR3 is TGCAGCGTCATCTGGACAGTGAACACCGGGGAGCTGTTTTTT. It translates to CSVIWTVNTGELFF.

This clone was seen only a few times. The chain recombines TRBV7-9 with TRBJ1-1; no firm D call. From germline, CDR1 is SEHNR and CDR2 FQNEAQ (reference sequence). Trimming pared 2 bases from V and 1 base from J, leaving 5 bases between. CDR3 length equals 13 residues. For the CDR3, the DNA is TGTGCCAGCAGCTTAAGCCAGAACACTGAAGCTTTCTTT. This translates into CASSLSQNTEAFF.

The rearrangement uses TRBV6-1 and TRBJ2-1, with D maybe TRBD1 (6 bases). Germline V gene sequence: CDR1 MNHNS, CDR2 SASEGT. Trimming cost V 5 bases and J 7 bases, with 18 bases left between them. The CDR3 is 15 amino acids. DNA of the CDR3: TGTGCCAGCAGTTGGGGCACAGGGAAAAGGAATGAGCAGTTCTTC. This sequence encodes CASSWGTGKRNEQFF.

CDR3: CSVRLHENTEAFF. In DNA, the CDR3 is TGCAGCGTCCGCCTTCACGAGAACACTGAAGCTTTCTTT. The rearrangement joins TRBV29-1 to TRBJ1-1; D is uncertain. With 6 bases removed from V and 1 base from J, the gap between germline ends came to 12 bases. CDR3 length equals 13 residues. Germline V gene lookup returns CDR1 SQVTM and CDR2 ANQGSEA.

This sequence joins TRBV18 and TRBJ1-5; D may be TRBD1 (6 bases). CDR1 is KGHSH and CDR2 is LQKENI in the germline V gene. The CDR3 consists of 18 residues. Between the trimmed V and J ends, which lost 2 bases and 4 bases, there was a span of 21 bases. The CDR3 nucleotides read TGTGCCAGCTCACCATTCGGCGTCGGATCCCAGGGGAATCAGCCCCAGCATTTT. Translation gives CASSPFGVGSQGNQPQHF.

CDR3 residues: CASSKIAGGIYNEQFF. CDR3 sequence (DNA): TGTGCCAGCAGCAAAATAGCGGGAGGGATATACAATGAGCAGTTCTTC. The chain couples TRBV11-2 to TRBJ2-1; 11 bases agree with TRBD2. The CDR3 is 16 residues long. Germline CDR1 is SGHAT and CDR2 is FQNNGV. After removal of 5 bases from V and 4 bases from J, the junction contained 7 bases not matched to a gene.

The chain links TRBV28 to TRBJ1-2; D gene unclear. CDR3 length equals 12 residues. The germline V gene has CDR1 MDHEN and CDR2 SYDVKM. V was trimmed by 5 bases and J by 8 bases, leaving 12 bases between them. The CDR3 is CASSGLDLGYTF. The CDR3 DNA reads as TGTGCCAGCAGTGGTCTAGACTTGGGCTACACCTTC.

This clone was counted only a few times. The chain employs TRBV27 and TRBJ2-1; D unclear. The V gene lost 3 bases and the J gene lost 0 bases, with 6 bases spanning the gap. CDR1 is MNHEY, CDR2 SMNVEV, per germline (reference sequence). CDR3 size: 14 residues. CDR3 loop: CASSLGFSYNEQFF. DNA for the CDR3: TGTGCCAGCAGTTTGGGCTTCTCCTACAATGAGCAGTTCTTC.

The chain has TRBV11-3 and TRBJ2-7; 11 nucleotides match TRBD2. The CDR3 extends over 15 amino acids. After removal of 4 bases from V and 2 bases from J, the junction contained 4 bases not matched to a gene. Germline CDR1 SGHNT, CDR2 YENEEA. DNA for the CDR3: TGTGCCAGCAGCTCCGGGACTAGCGGCACCTACGAGCAGTACTTC. It specifies CASSSGTSGTYEQYF.

The chain couples TRBV29-1 to TRBJ1-1; a possible D gene is TRBD1 (5 bases). The CDR3 runs to 14 residues. V lost 7 bases, J lost 10 bases, and 25 bases lay in between. CDR1 is SQVTM and CDR2 is ANQGSEA in the germline V gene. In DNA form, the CDR3 reads TGCAGCGCCGGGGGTACGGGGACTCACGTTAGAGCTTTCTTT. Protein sequence: CSAGGTGTHVRAFF.